These 28 T cell receptor beta chains came from one sample sequenced in a study of cytomegalovirus exposure and HLA in healthy donors. The PCR employed 60 Vbeta primers together with 13 Jbeta primers. TCRdb's copy holds only in-frame clones and misses some; the assay was immunoSEQ multiplex PCR. The sample includes over 150,000 clones, 60% to 75% of them seen just once. The sequencing input was PBMCs. The receptors originated from a man aged 18 to 35 in good health and CMV-seronegative.

This clone was seen more than once but under ten times. V usage is TRBV7-6 and J usage is TRBJ2-3; D is possibly TRBD1 (6 bases). This CDR3 has 16 amino acids. V was shortened by 3 bases and J by 2 bases, with 15 bases between the two germline ends. Germline assignment: CDR1 SGHVS and CDR2 FNYEAQ. DNA for the CDR3: TGTGCCAGCAGCTTGGGACACCATACAGACACAGATACGCAGTATTTT. It encodes CASSLGHHTDTDTQYF.

V usage is TRBV7-7 and J usage is TRBJ2-5; 9 nucleotides agree with TRBD2. Germline V lookup: CDR1 SSHAT, CDR2 FNYEAQ (reference sequence). The CDR3 sequence is 16 residues long. The ends lost 5 bases at V and 5 bases at J; junction bases unmatched: 12. The CDR3 sequence is CASSPGLAMSRETQYF. The CDR3 DNA reads as TGTGCCAGCAGCCCGGGACTAGCTATGTCGCGGGAGACCCAGTACTTC.

V is TRBV6-1 and J is TRBJ2-7; no reliable D call. The CDR3 loop spans 13 amino acids. V was pared by 5 bases and J by 7 bases, with 15 bases between. CDR1 MNHNS and CDR2 SASEGT come from the germline V gene. CDR3 nucleotide sequence: TGTGCCAGCAGTCCGGCAGCGACGTTGGAGCAGTACGTC. It translates to CASSPAATLEQYV.

The chain employs TRBV7-6 and TRBJ2-1, with 8 bases lining up with TRBD2. Trimming cost V 2 bases and J 0 bases; bases outside gene matches: 3. Germline-derived CDR1 and CDR2 are SGHVS and FNYEAQ. The CDR3 runs to 16 residues. The chain's CDR3 is CASSLRGGPSYNEQFF. The CDR3 nucleotides are TGTGCCAGCAGCTTACGCGGGGGGCCCTCCTACAATGAGCAGTTCTTC.

This clone has a handful of counts. The chain uses TRBV5-1 and TRBJ1-2; 8 nucleotides match TRBD1. Germline assignment: CDR1 SGHRS and CDR2 YFSETQ. V lost 4 bases, J lost 5 bases, and 10 bases stayed unmatched. CDR3 length: 15 amino acids. This CDR3 reads CASSLSTGEVYGYTF. The CDR3 region has the DNA TGCGCCAGCAGCCTCTCGACAGGGGAAGTATATGGCTACACCTTC.

This chain connects TRBV6-5 to TRBJ1-1, with D perhaps TRBD1 (6 bases). V lost 7 bases to trimming and J lost 4 bases, with 16 bases between them. The CDR3 runs to 14 residues. Germline CDR1 and CDR2: MNHEY and SVGAGI. Here the CDR3 DNA reads TGTGCCAGCACCACCCCAAGGGGGGGCACTGAAGCTTTCTTT. This gives the protein CASTTPRGGTEAFF.

Only a few counts were recorded for this clone. The chain combines TRBV2 with TRBJ1-5; 10 positions match TRBD1. V gave up 5 bases and J gave up 3 bases; unmatched junction bases: 1. The CDR3 runs to 14 residues. Germline loops: CDR1 SNHLY, CDR2 FYNNEI. The DNA of the CDR3 is TGTGCCAGCAGTAGACAGGGGGCCAATCAGCCCCAGCATTTT. It codes for CASSRQGANQPQHF.

V usage is TRBV5-1 and J usage is TRBJ2-5; D call uncertain. Per the germline V gene, CDR1 is SGHRS and CDR2 is YFSETQ. V was pared by 3 bases and J by 5 bases, with 11 bases between. This CDR3 is 13 amino acids long. Here the CDR3 reads CASSSMARETQYF. Written as DNA, the CDR3 is TGCGCCAGCAGCTCTATGGCGCGGGAGACCCAGTACTTC. Full variable domain (rest looked up from reference TRBV5-1 and TRBJ2-5): KAGVTQTPRYLIKTRGQQVTLSCSPISGHRSVSWYQQTPGQGLQFLFEYFSETQRNKGNFPGRFSGRQFSNSRSEMNVSTLELGDSALYLCASSSMARETQYFGPGTRLLVL.

The rearrangement uses TRBV4-1 and TRBJ2-3; TRBD2 agrees at 9 bases. V was clipped by 1 base and J by 0 bases; unmatched bases: 2. The CDR3 consists of 16 residues. Germline V gene data show CDR1 as MGHRA and CDR2 as YSYEKL. CDR3 loop: CASSQVAGESTDTQYF. Written as DNA, the CDR3 is TGCGCCAGCAGCCAAGTAGCGGGGGAGAGCACAGATACGCAGTATTTT.

This chain joins TRBV18 and TRBJ2-7, with D perhaps TRBD2 (6 bases). CDR3 length equals 16 residues. Germline V gene lookup returns CDR1 KGHSH and CDR2 LQKENI. The ends were cut back, 3 bases at V and 5 bases at J, with 20 bases in the middle. CDR3 nucleotides: TGTGCCAGCTCACCCTCCAGCGCGGGAATCCCCCACGAGCAGTACTTC. Residues: CASSPSSAGIPHEQYF.

V usage is TRBV16 and J usage is TRBJ1-5, with 8 bases that match TRBD1. Trimming at V came to 6 bases and at J to 1 base, leaving 11 bases not matched to a gene. The CDR3 is 17 residues long. CDR1 and CDR2 (germline): KGHSY, FQNENV. The CDR3 sequence is CASSRQQGVSSNQPQHF. The CDR3 nucleotides read TGTGCCAGCAGTCGACAACAGGGGGTATCGAGCAATCAGCCCCAGCATTTT.

This clone was detected a few times. This rearrangement joins TRBV18 to TRBJ1-4, with TRBD1 identical over 7 bases. From germline, CDR1 is KGHSH and CDR2 LQKENI. The length of the CDR3 is 14 residues. With 4 bases clipped from V and 3 bases from J, the junction kept 2 bases outside the gene matches. CDR3 bases: TGTGCCAGCTCACGGACAGGAGCTAATGAAAAACTGTTTTTT. Translating it yields CASSRTGANEKLFF.

The chain links TRBV2 to TRBJ2-7; 8 bases match TRBD1. This CDR3 has 11 residues. The germline CDR1 and CDR2 sequences are SNHLY and FYNNEI. V shed 6 bases and J 5 bases; nucleotides not matched to a gene: 0. CDR3 coding DNA: TGTGCCAGCAGGACAGGGGACGAGCAGTACTTC. This translates into CASRTGDEQYF.

V gene TRBV5-1 combines with J gene TRBJ2-3, with TRBD2 matching 13 bases. The CDR3 sequence is 18 residues long. Losses at the gene ends were 5 bases for V and 3 bases for J; bases not matched to a gene: 12. Germline CDR1 reads SGHRS; CDR2 reads YFSETQ. The CDR3 DNA reads TGCGCCAGCAGAGTGCGGACTAGCGGGGGCCGGGGGACAGATACGCAGTATTTT. It codes for CASRVRTSGGRGTDTQYF.

The J gene is TRBJ1-6, the V gene TRBV7-8; a possible D gene is TRBD1 (5 bases). The CDR3 is 15 residues long. The germline V gene has CDR1 SGHVS and CDR2 FQNEAQ. V was shortened by 1 base and J by 5 bases, with 9 bases between the two germline ends. The CDR3 nucleotides are TGTGCCAGCAGCTTAGAGACAGTTCATAATTCACCCCTCCACTTT. Protein: CASSLETVHNSPLHF.

This chain joins TRBV28 and TRBJ1-6; the D gene is possibly TRBD1 (5 bases). The CDR3 is 16 amino acids. Germline V gene sequence: CDR1 MDHEN, CDR2 SYDVKM. Trimming took off 7 bases at V and 0 bases at J, with 13 bases between the two ends. The CDR3 spells CASKPGSNSYNSPLHF. The CDR3 nucleotides are TGTGCCAGCAAGCCAGGGTCGAACTCCTATAATTCACCCCTCCACTTT. The whole variable domain, remainder taken from reference TRBV28 and TRBJ1-6, is DVKVTQSSRYLVKRTGEKVFLECVQDMDHENMFWYRQDPGLGLRLIYFSYDVKMKEKGDIPEGYSVSREKKERFSLILESASTNQTSMYLCASKPGSNSYNSPLHFGNGTRLTVT.

The chain couples TRBV2 to TRBJ2-7; 7 bases map to TRBD1. This CDR3 contains 13 residues. Germline assignment: CDR1 SNHLY and CDR2 FYNNEI. Trimming at V came to 5 bases and at J to 1 base, leaving 2 bases not matched to a gene. CDR3 protein: CASSKGASYEQYV. The CDR3 region has the DNA TGTGCCAGCAGTAAGGGGGCTTCCTACGAGCAGTACGTC.

V is TRBV28 and J is TRBJ2-2, with D uncertain. Germline-derived CDR1 and CDR2 are MDHEN and SYDVKM. The CDR3 has 13 residues. V shed 7 bases and J shed 2 bases, with 8 bases lying between them. The CDR3 DNA reads as TGTGCCAGCACGCCGGTTAACACCGGGGAGCTGTTTTTT. As protein: CASTPVNTGELFF.

This chain uses TRBV6-5 with TRBJ1-1; the D is unclear. This CDR3 is built from 13 residues. Looked up from germline, CDR1 is MNHEY and CDR2 is SVGAGI. Trimming removed 5 bases at V and 1 base at J, with 8 bases between. The CDR3 region is CASSEGGNTEAFF. In DNA form, the CDR3 reads TGTGCCAGCAGTGAAGGAGGGAACACTGAAGCTTTCTTT.

The chain links TRBV5-6 to TRBJ2-1; D is undetermined. Germline V CDR1 and CDR2: SGHDT, YYEEEE. Trimming removed 1 base from V and 2 bases from J, with 13 bases in between. The CDR3 is made up of 16 amino acids. In nucleotides, the CDR3 is TGTGCCAGCAGCTTGCTAGTAAGAAATACCTACAATGAGCAGTTCTTC. It yields the protein CASSLLVRNTYNEQFF.

The chain is built from TRBV27 and TRBJ2-1; D may be TRBD2 (5 bases). V was shortened by 5 bases and J by 4 bases, with 18 bases between the two germline ends. The CDR3 runs to 16 residues. Germline V gene lookup returns CDR1 MNHEY and CDR2 SMNVEV (reference sequence). Here the CDR3 DNA reads TGTGCCAGCAGTCCAACGCCGTTCGGGATATACAATGAGCAGTTCTTC. Translating gives CASSPTPFGIYNEQFF.

The genes are TRBV4-2 and TRBJ1-1; no clear D. The CDR3 is 16 residues long. Trimming removed 3 bases from V and 1 base from J, with 15 bases in between. Germline lookup yields CDR1 LGHNA and CDR2 YNFKEQ. The CDR3 region is CASSQASEGANTEAFF. The CDR3 coding sequence is TGTGCCAGCAGCCAGGCTTCCGAGGGAGCGAACACTGAAGCTTTCTTT.

The chain carries TRBV7-9 and TRBJ1-5, with a possible D match to TRBD1 (5 bases). The CDR3 totals 15 residues. Germline CDR1 is SEHNR and CDR2 is FQNEAQ (reference sequence). The ends were cut back, 5 bases at V and 4 bases at J, with 15 bases in the middle. The CDR3 loop is CASSDGGMWNQPQHF. The CDR3, as DNA: TGTGCCAGCAGCGACGGGGGAATGTGGAATCAGCCCCAGCATTTT.

The sample holds one count of this clone. This sequence joins TRBV5-6 and TRBJ2-7, with 10 bases that match TRBD1. The CDR3 contains 15 residues. Germline V CDR1 and CDR2: SGHDT, YYEEEE. Trimming cost V 4 bases and J 4 bases; bases outside gene matches: 8. The CDR3 DNA reads as TGTGCCAGCAGCGGCCGGGACAGGGGAATATACGAGCAGTACGTC. It specifies CASSGRDRGIYEQYV.

A single count supports this clone. V and J are TRBV15 and TRBJ1-1, with D tentatively TRBD1 (6 bases). Germline-derived CDR1 and CDR2 are LNHNV and YYDKDF (reference sequence). Trimming left V 7 bases short and J 4 bases short, with 13 bases between. The CDR3 loop spans 13 amino acids. The CDR3 bases are TGTGCCACCACCCCACAGGGAACCACTGAAGCTTTCTTT. Protein: CATTPQGTTEAFF.

To note about this clone: At one end, the junction sequence differs from germline, possibly due to a read error. The chain uses TRBV6-5 and TRBJ2-7; D is possibly TRBD1 (5 bases). From germline, CDR1 is MNHEY and CDR2 SVGAGI. The CDR3 runs to 14 residues. Written as DNA, the CDR3 is TGTGCCAGCAGTTACGGGGCCGAGGTCTACGAGCGGTACTTC. Amino acid sequence: CASSYGAEVYERYF.

The chain is built from TRBV5-1 and TRBJ2-7, with TRBD1 as a possible D gene (6 bases). Trimming left V 4 bases short and J 5 bases short, with 10 bases between. This CDR3 is 12 amino acids long. Germline V gene lookup returns CDR1 SGHRS and CDR2 YFSETQ. This chain's CDR3 is CASSDRHHEQYF. CDR3 DNA: TGCGCCAGCAGCGACAGGCACCACGAGCAGTACTTC.

The chain uses TRBV18 and TRBJ1-1, with D perhaps TRBD1 (5 bases). The CDR3 covers 13 residues. V was shortened by 4 bases and J by 7 bases, with 13 bases between the two germline ends. Germline loops: CDR1 KGHSH, CDR2 LQKENI. CDR3 residues: CASSLSGGDEAFF. The DNA for the CDR3 is TGTGCCAGCTCACTCAGCGGGGGGGATGAAGCTTTCTTT. Based on the CDR3 plus reference TRBV18 and TRBJ1-1, the full variable domain is NAGVMQNPRHLVRRRGQEARLRCSPMKGHSHVYWYRQLPEEGLKFMVYLQKENIIDESGMPKERFSAEFPKEGPSILRIQQVVRGDSAAYFCASSLSGGDEAFFGQGTRLTVV.